This paragraph covers one T cell receptor beta chain sequence. The same CDR3 arises from other DNA sequences in this sample as well. This entry comes from a study of blood T cell repertoires in COVID-19. Sequencing used immunoSEQ multiplex PCR; TCRdb keeps in-frame clones, though not all of them. This sample has 250,000 to 300,000 clones; 70% to 90% occur once, and the top ten carry 5.1%. The material sequenced was peripheral blood. This TCR was recovered from a man aged 50-60 years with active or convalescent COVID-19.

CDR3 sequence: CASSLDRMNTEAFF. The CDR3 DNA reads as TGTGCCAGCAGTTTGGACAGGATGAACACTGAAGCTTTCTTT. This rearrangement joins TRBV6-5 to TRBJ1-1; 7 nucleotides match TRBD1. V lost 4 bases and J lost 0; bases outside the gene matches: 2. This CDR3 spans 14 amino acids. Germline assignment: CDR1 MNHEY and CDR2 SVGAGI.